The rows below give T cell receptor beta chains drawn from one sample of a study of breast tumors, draining lymph nodes, adjacent tissues. A single record per CDR3 protein comes from TCRdb applying MiXCR to the multiplex PCR reads. The table includes around 170,000 distinct CDR3 sequences, approximately 30% detected once. The source material was axillary lymph node tissue. These receptors originate from a female donor with breast cancer. Some clones in this sample may be carry-over from other donors' samples. Each CDR3 is given with its conserved first and last residue. D genes are given only for firm matches. Size values are once, few and many counts, or a class for expanded clones, and some rows have none.

>-|TRBJ2-1|TRBV3-1|few
CASSPLRLGGEQFF
TGTGCCAGCAGCCCGCTCCGTCTTGGTGGTGAGCAGTTCTTC
>-|TRBJ2-2|TRBV19|once
CASSMGRTENTRELLF
TGTGCCAGTAGTATGGGTAGGACAGAGAACACCAGGGAGCTGCTTTTT
>TRBD1|TRBJ2-4|TRBV7-3|many
CASSPSSDRGENIQYF
TGTGCCAGCAGCCCCTCCTCGGACAGGGGAGAAAACATTCAGTACTTC
>TRBD1|TRBJ1-6|TRBV28|-
CASSTIVRQGPLLSPLHF
TGTGCCAGCAGTACAATCGTCCGACAGGGGCCGCTGTTGTCACCCCTCCACTTT
>TRBD2|TRBJ2-2|TRBV7-6|many
CASSLEFAGGTGELFF
TGTGCCAGCAGCTTAGAGTTTGCGGGGGGAACCGGGGAGCTGTTTTTT
>TRBD1|TRBJ2-4|TRBV3-1|-
CASRHRDRDTDIQYF
TGTGCCAGCCGCCACCGGGACAGGGATACGGACATTCAGTACTTC
>TRBD2|TRBJ2-7|TRBV5-5|few
CASSLGAGGGYEQYF
TGTGCCAGCAGCTTAGGAGCGGGGGGGGGGTACGAGCAGTACTTC
>-|TRBJ2-7|TRBV2|-
CASPGPGEPYEQYF
TGTGCCAGCCCGGGGCCAGGGGAACCCTACGAGCAGTACTTC
>-|TRBJ1-2|TRBV6-2/TRBV6-3|-
CASSHSMRERGYGYTF
TGTGCCAGCAGTCACTCGATGCGGGAGAGGGGGTATGGCTACACCTTC
>-|TRBJ2-1|TRBV5-6|few
CASRPGEAVFKQFF
TGTGCCAGCAGACCCGGGGAGGCGGTTTTTAAGCAGTTCTTC
>TRBD2|TRBJ2-5|TRBV2|many
CASRDERTSGVETQYF
TGTGCCAGCAGGGACGAGAGGACTAGCGGGGTAGAGACCCAGTACTTC
>TRBD1|TRBJ2-7|TRBV2|many
CASHRGPHEQYF
TGTGCCAGCCACAGGGGGCCCCACGAGCAGTACTTC
>-|TRBJ1-4|TRBV2|many
CASSGAANEKLFF
TGTGCCAGCAGTGGGGCGGCTAATGAAAAACTGTTTTTT
>TRBD1|TRBJ2-5|TRBV7-3|-
CASSPQGTGETQYF
TGTGCCAGCAGCCCACAGGGGACCGGGGAGACCCAGTACTTC
>-|TRBJ1-5|TRBV5-6|-
CASCRGGSNQPQHF
TGTGCCAGCTGCCGGGGCGGCTCCAATCAGCCCCAGCATTTT
>-|TRBJ1-2|TRBV10-3|many
CAISEGNQANYGYTF
TGTGCCATCAGTGAGGGTAATCAAGCTAACTATGGCTACACCTTC
>-|TRBJ1-1|TRBV18|-
CASSPTSAGVTEAFF
TGTGCCAGCTCACCTACATCAGCAGGGGTGACTGAAGCTTTCTTT
>-|TRBJ2-3|TRBV7-9|many
CASSLERAGWAVLQYF
TGTGCCAGCAGCTTAGAGAGGGCAGGCTGGGCAGTCTTGCAGTATTTT
>TRBD2|TRBJ2-1|TRBV29-1|many
CSVEAPGLAGREQFF
TGCAGCGTTGAAGCCCCGGGACTAGCGGGACGTGAGCAGTTCTTC
>TRBD2|TRBJ2-1|TRBV20-1|many
CSAPPRGARAHNEQFF
TGCAGTGCTCCCCCGCGGGGGGCACGAGCCCACAATGAGCAGTTCTTC
>TRBD1|TRBJ1-2|TRBV7-6|-
CASSLGDRYSYGYPF
TGTGCCAGCAGCTTAGGGGACAGGTATTCTTATGGCTACCCCTTC
>-|TRBJ1-4|TRBV14|many
CASSSYTGPNEKLFF
TGTGCCAGCAGCTCCTATACAGGGCCTAATGAAAAACTGTTTTTT
>-|TRBJ2-1|TRBV12-3/TRBV12-4|many
CASSPTRNEQFF
TGTGCCAGCAGCCCGACTAGAAATGAGCAGTTCTTC
>-|TRBJ2-3|TRBV20-1|many
CSAIRAEGTQYF
TGCAGTGCTATCCGGGCCGAGGGTACGCAGTATTTT
>TRBD1|TRBJ1-5|TRBV10-3|-
CAISGAGQNQPQHF
TGTGCCATCAGTGGGGCGGGACAGAACCAGCCCCAGCATTTT
>-|TRBJ1-2|TRBV19|many
CASSILRGNYGYTF
TGTGCCAGTAGTATCTTACGAGGTAACTATGGCTACACCTTC
>TRBD1|TRBJ1-3|TRBV12-3/TRBV12-4|many
CASTQGGKNTIYF
TGTGCCAGCACACAGGGGGGGAAAAACACCATATATTTT
>-|TRBJ1-1|TRBV5-6|-
CASSSARTEAFF
TGTGCCAGCAGCTCCGCGAGAACTGAAGCTTTCTTT
>-|TRBJ2-7|TRBV6-1|many
CASSQPGHASYEQYF
TGTGCCAGCAGTCAACCGGGACACGCTTCCTACGAGCAGTACTTC
>TRBD1|TRBJ2-7|TRBV24-1|many
CATSDRDRVYF
TGTGCCACCAGTGACCGGGACAGGGTGTACTTC
>-|TRBJ2-1|TRBV7-9|many
CASVPVSSYNEQFF
TGTGCCAGCGTGCCCGTGAGCTCCTACAATGAGCAGTTCTTC
>TRBD2|TRBJ2-1|TRBV15|many
CATSMGLQAGDEQFF
TGTGCCACCAGCATGGGACTACAGGCTGGAGATGAGCAGTTCTTC
>TRBD2|TRBJ2-7|TRBV7-3|many
CASSSSTGTNRGEQYF
TGTGCCAGCAGCTCCTCCACCGGGACTAACCGCGGCGAGCAGTACTTC